The 22 T cell receptor beta chains reported below all come from one sample, sequenced in a study of T cells in Graves' hyperthyroidism and ophthalmopathy. Authors of the study amplified TCR beta CDR3 regions from RNA transcripts. HTBI primers were employed in a first-round RT-PCR of the TCR CDR3. TCRdb called the multiplex PCR reads again in MiXCR, with one record for every CDR3 protein. This sample has under 300,000 distinct CDR3 sequences, with roughly an eighth found just once. The sequenced sample consisted of blood. The receptor source for this set is a woman aged 40 to 50 with Graves' hyperthyroidism.

In this sample, this clonotype turned up many times. The V gene is TRBV29-1, the J gene TRBJ1-1; D is undetermined. Trimming pared 1 base from V and 2 bases from J, leaving 8 bases between. Germline CDR1 is SQVTM and CDR2 is ANQGSEA. The CDR3 runs 13 residues. CDR3 protein: CSVEGGSNTEAFF. The CDR3 DNA follows: TGCAGCGTTGAAGGTGGGTCAAACACTGAAGCTTTCTTT.

This clonotype has a count of ten or more. This chain connects TRBV10-1 to TRBJ2-7; 7 positions agree with TRBD2. The CDR3 runs to 13 residues. Trimming cost V 6 bases and J 3 bases; bases outside gene matches: 5. Per germline, CDR1 WNHNN and CDR2 SYGVQD (reference sequence). For the CDR3, the DNA is TGCGCCAGCAGCCCAACGGGGGGCTACGAGCAGTACTTC. Its protein is CASSPTGGYEQYF.

This clonotype showed up many times. The chain links TRBV5-1 to TRBJ2-3; 9 bases match TRBD2. Germline V gene sequence: CDR1 SGHRS, CDR2 YFSETQ. V lost 5 bases to trimming and J lost 5 bases; unmatched junction nucleotides: 12. CDR3 length: 16 residues. The CDR3 protein is CASRPALAGIRDTQYF. The CDR3 DNA reads as TGCGCCAGCAGACCGGCCCTAGCGGGAATTCGAGATACGCAGTATTTT.

This clonotype has a handful of counts. A read error is possible here, since a much larger clone lies one base away. This chain uses TRBV2 with TRBJ2-7; D could derive from TRBD1 or TRBD2 (5 bases each). Trimming stripped 1 base from V and 6 bases from J, with 13 bases between. Germline V gene data show CDR1 as SNHLY and CDR2 as FYNNEI. This CDR3 is built from 14 residues. The CDR3 DNA follows: TGTGCCAGCAGTGAAGGGGGGTACCCGGGCGAGCAGTACTTC. This sequence encodes CASSEGGYPGEQYF.

The chain uses TRBV6-1 and TRBJ1-1, with 7 nucleotides matching TRBD1. CDR3 length: 11 residues. The V gene end was trimmed by 7 bases and the J gene end by 7 bases; junction bases not matched to a gene: 3. From germline, CDR1 is MNHNS and CDR2 SASEGT. This CDR3 reads CASKTGIEAFF. CDR3 sequence (DNA): TGTGCCAGCAAGACAGGGATTGAAGCTTTCTTT.

This clonotype was observed a few times. The rearrangement links TRBV27 to TRBJ2-5; 15 nucleotides match TRBD2. Germline CDR1 and CDR2: MNHEY and SMNVEV (reference sequence). The V gene end was trimmed by 5 bases and the J gene end by 4 bases; junction bases not matched to a gene: 5. This CDR3 spans 16 amino acids. DNA of the CDR3: TGTGCCAGCAGTCAACTGGGACTAGCGGGAGGAGAGACCCAGTACTTC. Translated, it gives CASSQLGLAGGETQYF.

The sample holds a few counts of this clonotype. A read error may be the cause here, since a much bigger clone is one base away. V is TRBV3-1 and J is TRBJ2-5, with 7 bases identical to TRBD1. Trimming took 4 bases from V and 5 from J; bases not matched to a gene: 4. In germline, CDR1 is LGHDT, CDR2 YNNKEL (reference sequence). This CDR3 has 13 amino acids. CDR3 nucleotide sequence: TGTGCCAGCAGCCGACGCAGGGGGGAGACCCAGTACTTC. Residues: CASSRRRGETQYF.

This clonotype showed up just a few times. This chain connects TRBV5-1 to TRBJ2-5, with 7 positions matching TRBD2. The germline V gene has CDR1 SGHRS and CDR2 YFSETQ. V dropped 4 bases and J dropped 5; count of bases not matched to a gene: 8. The CDR3 covers 14 residues. CDR3 sequence reads: CASSKTSRRETQYF. CDR3 nucleotides: TGCGCCAGCAGCAAGACTAGCAGGAGGGAGACCCAGTACTTC.

This clonotype was picked up many times. The chain employs TRBV5-1 and TRBJ1-1; D is uncertain. CDR1 is SGHRS and CDR2 is YFSETQ in the germline V gene. The CDR3 totals 13 residues. V was cut by 6 bases and J by 4 bases, with 13 bases left in between. The DNA of the CDR3 is TGCGCCAGCAACCCCCAAGTAGGCACTGAAGCTTTCTTT. Its translation is CASNPQVGTEAFF.

This clonotype has at least ten counts. CDR3 in amino acids: CATSRVGLAGGISTDTQYF. DNA for the CDR3: TGTGCCACCAGCAGAGTTGGGCTAGCGGGAGGGATTAGCACAGATACGCAGTATTTT. The chain links TRBV15 to TRBJ2-3, with 12 positions matching TRBD2. Germline V lookup: CDR1 LNHNV, CDR2 YYDKDF (reference sequence). Unmatched junction bases numbered 8, after V lost 1 base and J lost 0 bases. The CDR3 consists of 19 residues.

This clonotype was counted only a few times. This may arise from a read error, as a much more abundant clone is one base away. The rearrangement uses TRBV12-3 or TRBV12-4 and TRBJ1-3, with D uncertain. The CDR3 spans 14 residues. The CDR3 is CASSLGRWGNAIYF. DNA of the CDR3: TGTGCCAGCAGTTTGGGCAGATGGGGAAACGCCATATATTTT.

In its sample, this clonotype was seen many times. This chain links TRBV4-2 with TRBJ2-5; no reliable D call. Trimming removed 2 bases at V and 5 bases at J, with 9 bases between. The CDR3 has 13 residues. Germline V gene sequence: CDR1 LGHNA, CDR2 YNFKEQ. The CDR3 nucleotides read TGTGCCAGCAGCCAACCTCCCTCCGAGACCCAGTACTTC. Translation gives CASSQPPSETQYF.

The chain couples TRBV18 to TRBJ1-4; D not certain. Trimming removed 2 bases from V and 5 bases from J, with 12 bases in between. The CDR3 has 15 residues. Germline V gene lookup returns CDR1 KGHSH and CDR2 LQKENI. CDR3: CASSPVERKNEKLFF. The CDR3 DNA follows: TGTGCCAGCTCACCAGTGGAAAGAAAAAATGAAAAACTGTTTTTT.

This clonotype was detected ten times or more. This sequence joins TRBV9 and TRBJ2-7, with D perhaps assigned TRBD1 or TRBD2 (6 bases each). From germline, CDR1 is SGDLS and CDR2 YYNGEE. The V end was cut by 4 bases, the J end by 5 bases, with 16 bases between. The CDR3 is made up of 14 amino acids. CDR3 amino acids: CASSPQMGGHEQYF. DNA for the CDR3: TGTGCCAGCAGCCCCCAAATGGGGGGCCACGAGCAGTACTTC.

This clonotype was counted ten times or more. This chain links TRBV10-3 with TRBJ2-1, with no clear D. Trimming left V 5 bases short and J 0 bases short, with 11 bases between. The germline V gene has CDR1 ENHRY and CDR2 SYGVKD. The CDR3 covers 15 residues. DNA of the CDR3: TGTGCCATCAGTACGTGGCTAGGCTCCTACAATGAGCAGTTCTTC. Its translation is CAISTWLGSYNEQFF.

This clonotype was counted at least ten times. The DNA of the CDR3 is TGCAGTGCTAGAGATAGGGCAGGTTATGGCTACACCTTC. Protein product: CSARDRAGYGYTF. The chain recombines TRBV20-1 with TRBJ1-2; D gene uncertain. CDR1 and CDR2 from the germline V gene are DFQATT and SNEGSKA (reference sequence). CDR3 length: 13 residues. The V and J ends lost 0 bases and 5 bases respectively, with 10 bases between them.

The CDR3 loop is CASSVGTSRRETQYF. DNA for the CDR3: TGTGCCAGCAGCGTAGGGACTAGTCGCCGAGAGACCCAGTACTTC. V is TRBV9 and J is TRBJ2-5, with 7 bases fitting TRBD2. CDR3 size: 15 residues. In germline, CDR1 is SGDLS, CDR2 YYNGEE. The junction had 6 bases not matched to a gene; V was cut back by 0 bases and J by 4 bases. The full variable domain, rest sourced from reference TRBV9 and TRBJ2-5, is DSGVTQTPKHLITATGQRVTLRCSPRSGDLSVYWYQQSLDQGLQFLIQYYNGEERAKGNILERFSAQQFPDLHSELNLSSLELGDSALYFCASSVGTSRRETQYFGPGTRLLVL.

This clonotype was counted only a few times. The chain joins TRBV7-2 to TRBJ2-5; the match to TRBD1 covers 10 bases. Germline loops: CDR1 SGHTA, CDR2 FQGNSA. The CDR3 has 17 residues. V trimming: 1 base; J trimming: 10 bases; junction bases outside the gene matches: 15. The CDR3: CASSLVGAGQGVGRQYF. DNA of the CDR3: TGTGCCAGCAGCTTAGTAGGTGCCGGACAGGGGGTAGGGCGCCAGTACTTC.

This clonotype was detected many times. The V and J genes are TRBV24-1 and TRBJ2-7; either TRBD1 or TRBD2 may fit D (7 bases each). The CDR3 is 15 residues long. Germline V gene data show CDR1 as KGHDR and CDR2 as SFDVKD. Trimming left V 10 bases short and J 5 bases short, with 23 bases between. The chain's CDR3 is CATASTGASGDEQYF. The CDR3 region has the DNA TGTGCCACTGCTTCTACAGGGGCTAGCGGAGACGAGCAGTACTTC.

This clonotype was picked up a small number of times. The CDR3 DNA is TGTGCCTGGAGTGTACAAGGGGCAAGTGGCTACACCTTC. This encodes CAWSVQGASGYTF. This chain uses TRBV30 with TRBJ1-2; maybe TRBD1 (5 bases). The germline V gene has CDR1 GTSNPN and CDR2 SVGIG (reference sequence). Trimming removed 0 bases from V and 7 bases from J, with 12 bases in between. The CDR3 runs to 13 residues.

The rearrangement uses TRBV28 and TRBJ2-5; 13 bases agree with TRBD2. Germline V gene data show CDR1 as MDHEN and CDR2 as SYDVKM. This CDR3 has 14 amino acids. The trim removed 8 bases at V and 5 bases at J, leaving 5 bases unmatched. CDR3 region: CASWTSGRGETQYF. The CDR3 DNA follows: TGTGCCAGCTGGACTAGCGGGAGAGGGGAGACCCAGTACTTC. Full variable domain (rest looked up from reference TRBV28 and TRBJ2-5): DVKVTQSSRYLVKRTGEKVFLECVQDMDHENMFWYRQDPGLGLRLIYFSYDVKMKEKGDIPEGYSVSREKKERFSLILESASTNQTSMYLCASWTSGRGETQYFGPGTRLLVL.

This clonotype was seen ten or more times. This chain uses TRBV28 with TRBJ2-7, with D maybe TRBD1 (6 bases). The CDR3 runs 14 residues. The ends were cut back, 10 bases at V and 2 bases at J, with 18 bases in the middle. The germline CDR1 and CDR2 sequences are MDHEN and SYDVKM. CDR3 sequence: CAIASGTKPYEQYF. The CDR3 nucleotides read TGTGCCATTGCGTCCGGGACAAAACCCTACGAGCAGTACTTC.